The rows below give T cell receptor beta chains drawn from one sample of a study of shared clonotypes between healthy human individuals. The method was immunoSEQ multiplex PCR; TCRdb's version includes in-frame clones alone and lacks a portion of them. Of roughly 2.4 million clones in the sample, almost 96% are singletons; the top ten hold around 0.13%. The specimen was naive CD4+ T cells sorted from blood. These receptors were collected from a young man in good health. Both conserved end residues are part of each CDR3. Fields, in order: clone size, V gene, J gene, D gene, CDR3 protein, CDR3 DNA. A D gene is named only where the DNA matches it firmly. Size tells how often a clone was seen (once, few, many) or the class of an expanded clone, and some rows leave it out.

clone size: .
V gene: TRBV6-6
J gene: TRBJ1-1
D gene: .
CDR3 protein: CASLTALWETEAFF
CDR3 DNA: TGTGCCAGCTTAACGGCCCTTTGGGAAACTGAAGCTTTCTTT

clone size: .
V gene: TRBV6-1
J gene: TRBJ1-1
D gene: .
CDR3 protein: CASSPSGGNTEAFF
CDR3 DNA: TGTGCCAGCAGCCCGTCTGGCGGAAACACTGAAGCTTTCTTT

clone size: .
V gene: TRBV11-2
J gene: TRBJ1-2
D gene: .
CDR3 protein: CASSLDTGKYSNYGYTF
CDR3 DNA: TGTGCCAGCAGCTTAGATACGGGCAAGTACAGTAACTATGGCTACACCTTC

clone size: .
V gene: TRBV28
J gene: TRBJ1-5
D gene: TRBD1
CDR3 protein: CASRSRDRAVQPQHF
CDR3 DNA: TGTGCCAGCAGATCCCGGGACAGGGCGGTTCAGCCCCAGCATTTT

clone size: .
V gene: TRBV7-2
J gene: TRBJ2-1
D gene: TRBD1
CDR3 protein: CASSLGQALPGEQFF
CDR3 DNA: TGTGCCAGCAGCTTGGGACAGGCCCTACCAGGTGAGCAGTTCTTC

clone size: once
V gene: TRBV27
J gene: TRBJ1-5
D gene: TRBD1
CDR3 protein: CASRGTGGNQPQHF
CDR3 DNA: TGTGCCAGCAGGGGGACAGGGGGCAATCAGCCCCAGCATTTT

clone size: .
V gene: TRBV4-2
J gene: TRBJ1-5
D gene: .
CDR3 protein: CASGRDASIHF
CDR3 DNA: TGTGCCAGTGGCCGGGACGCATCAATCCATTTT

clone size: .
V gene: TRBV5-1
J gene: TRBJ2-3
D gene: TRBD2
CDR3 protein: CASSLGTSGSGADTQYF
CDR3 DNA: TGCGCCAGCAGCTTGGGGACTAGCGGGAGCGGCGCAGATACGCAGTATTTT

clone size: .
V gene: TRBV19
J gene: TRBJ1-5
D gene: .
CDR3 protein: CASSISGGMGQPQHF
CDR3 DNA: TGTGCCAGTAGTATTTCGGGGGGGATGGGTCAGCCCCAGCATTTT

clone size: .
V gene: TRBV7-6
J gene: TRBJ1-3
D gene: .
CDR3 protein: CASSPTLTGSPSGNTIYF
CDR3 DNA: TGTGCCAGCAGCCCCACCCTAACCGGGTCTCCCTCTGGAAACACCATATATTTT

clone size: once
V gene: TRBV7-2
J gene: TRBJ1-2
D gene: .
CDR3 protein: CASSPDANYGYTF
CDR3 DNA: TGTGCCAGCAGTCCAGACGCTAACTATGGCTACACCTTC

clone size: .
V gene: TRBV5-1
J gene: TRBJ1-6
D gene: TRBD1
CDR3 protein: CASRIDRDSPLHF
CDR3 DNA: TGCGCCAGCAGGATCGACAGGGACTCACCCCTCCACTTT

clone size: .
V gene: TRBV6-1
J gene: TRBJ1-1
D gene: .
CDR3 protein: CASREEMNTEAFF
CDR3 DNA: TGTGCCAGCAGAGAAGAGATGAACACTGAAGCTTTCTTT

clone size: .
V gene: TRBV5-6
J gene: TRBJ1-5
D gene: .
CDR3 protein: CASSPGTALNQPQHF
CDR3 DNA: TGTGCCAGCAGCCCAGGAACCGCGCTAAATCAGCCCCAGCATTTT

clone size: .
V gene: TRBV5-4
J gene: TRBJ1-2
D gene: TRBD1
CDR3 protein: CASSDWTGSVSNYGYTF
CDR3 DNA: TGTGCCAGCAGCGATTGGACAGGTTCCGTCTCTAACTATGGCTACACCTTC

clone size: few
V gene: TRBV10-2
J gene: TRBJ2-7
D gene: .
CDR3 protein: CASSDPGRGGYEQYF
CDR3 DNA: TGCGCCAGCAGTGACCCGGGACGGGGCGGCTACGAGCAGTACTTC

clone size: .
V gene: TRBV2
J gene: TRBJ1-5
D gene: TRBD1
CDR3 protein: CASSTPGDRIYGNQPQHF
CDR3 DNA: TGTGCCAGCAGCACGCCGGGGGACAGGATTTATGGCAATCAGCCCCAGCATTTT

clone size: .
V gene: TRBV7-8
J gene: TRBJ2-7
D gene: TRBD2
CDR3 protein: CASSLVGGTSYEQYF
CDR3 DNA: TGTGCCAGCAGCTTAGTGGGGGGGACGAGCTACGAGCAGTACTTC

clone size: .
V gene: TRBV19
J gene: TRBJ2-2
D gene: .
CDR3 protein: CASLDTGELFF
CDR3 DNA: TGTGCCAGTTTGGACACCGGGGAGCTGTTTTTT

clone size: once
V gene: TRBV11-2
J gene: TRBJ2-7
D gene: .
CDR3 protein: CASSLELAGPYEQYF
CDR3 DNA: TGTGCCAGCAGCTTAGAACTGGCAGGCCCCTACGAGCAGTACTTC

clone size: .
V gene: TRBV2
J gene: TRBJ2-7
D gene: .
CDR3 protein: CASSEGETRAEQYF
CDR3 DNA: TGTGCCAGCAGTGAAGGAGAGACAAGGGCCGAGCAGTACTTC

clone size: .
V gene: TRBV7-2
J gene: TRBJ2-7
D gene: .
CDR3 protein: CASSPGGASSSNEQYF
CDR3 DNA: TGTGCCAGCAGCCCTGGCGGGGCCTCCTCTAGTAACGAGCAGTACTTC

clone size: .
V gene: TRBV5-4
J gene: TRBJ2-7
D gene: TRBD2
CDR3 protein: CASSMGLVFTEQYF
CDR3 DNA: TGTGCCAGCAGCATGGGACTAGTCTTTACCGAGCAGTACTTC

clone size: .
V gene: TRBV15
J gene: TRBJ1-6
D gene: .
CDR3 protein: CATSRDRGVGSPLHF
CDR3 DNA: TGTGCCACCAGCAGAGATCGAGGAGTAGGTTCACCCCTCCACTTT

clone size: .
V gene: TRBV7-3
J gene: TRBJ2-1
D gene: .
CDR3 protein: CASSLSGPGQSYNEQFF
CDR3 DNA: TGTGCCAGCAGCTTATCAGGCCCTGGGCAGTCCTACAATGAGCAGTTCTTC

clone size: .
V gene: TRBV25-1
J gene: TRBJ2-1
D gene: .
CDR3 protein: CASSVLWGPVKNEQFF
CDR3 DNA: TGTGCCAGCAGTGTTCTCTGGGGACCAGTGAAGAATGAGCAGTTCTTC

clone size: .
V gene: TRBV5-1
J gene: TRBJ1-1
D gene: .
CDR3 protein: CASRLNREAPTEAFF
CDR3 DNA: TGCGCCAGCAGATTAAACAGGGAAGCACCCACTGAAGCTTTCTTT

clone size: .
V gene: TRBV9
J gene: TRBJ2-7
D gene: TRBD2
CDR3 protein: CASSVDLAGPSYEQYF
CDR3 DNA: TGTGCCAGCAGCGTAGATCTAGCGGGGCCATCCTACGAGCAGTACTTC

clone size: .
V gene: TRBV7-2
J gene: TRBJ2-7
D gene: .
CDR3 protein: CASSLTRGPREQYF
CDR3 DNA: TGTGCCAGCAGCTTAACGAGGGGCCCCCGCGAGCAGTACTTC

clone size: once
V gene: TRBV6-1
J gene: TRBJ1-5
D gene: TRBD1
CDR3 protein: CASSAGGQLQHF
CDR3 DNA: TGTGCCAGCAGTGCTGGGGGACAGCTCCAGCATTTT

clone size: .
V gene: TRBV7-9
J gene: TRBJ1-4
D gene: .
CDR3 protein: CASSRSRERDEKLFF
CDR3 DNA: TGTGCCAGCAGCCGTAGCAGGGAGAGGGATGAAAAACTGTTTTTT

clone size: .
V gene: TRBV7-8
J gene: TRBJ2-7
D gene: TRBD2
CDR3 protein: CASSLVSGGAAQYF
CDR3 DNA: TGTGCCAGCAGCTTAGTTAGCGGGGGGGCCGCGCAGTACTTC

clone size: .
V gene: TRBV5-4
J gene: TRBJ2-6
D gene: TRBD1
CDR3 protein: CASSQVGQGRSGANVLTF
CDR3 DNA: TGTGCCAGCTCCCAGGTGGGACAGGGGAGGTCTGGGGCCAACGTCCTGACTTTC

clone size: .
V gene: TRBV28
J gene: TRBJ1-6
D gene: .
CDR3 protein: CASSLRGQNSPLHF
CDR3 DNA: TGTGCCAGCAGTTTGCGGGGGCAGAATTCACCCCTCCACTTT

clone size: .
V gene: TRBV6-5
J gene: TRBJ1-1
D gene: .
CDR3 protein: CASRENTEAFF
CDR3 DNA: TGTGCCAGCAGGGAGAACACTGAAGCTTTCTTT